A single sample gave rise to the 24 T cell receptor beta chains below, sequenced in a study of human versus mouse CDR3 diversity and MHC coevolution. Libraries were prepared by immunoSEQ multiplex PCR; TCRdb keeps only in-frame clonotypes and omits some of them. The repertoire holds roughly 81,000 clones, with about 94% as singletons. Sample: naive CD4+ T cells from blood. This sample's subset: CD45RO-negative CD62L-positive naive CD4 T cells. The receptors stem from a person aged 25 to 75 in good health.

V gene TRBV28 combines with J gene TRBJ1-1, with a weak D call TRBD1 (5 bases). Germline CDR1 MDHEN, CDR2 SYDVKM. The CDR3 consists of 14 residues. The V gene lost 2 bases and the J gene lost 4 bases, with 11 bases spanning the gap. The CDR3 here is CASSLTGGGTEAFF. CDR3 DNA sequence: TGTGCCAGCAGTTTAACGGGGGGTGGCACTGAAGCTTTCTTT. The full variable domain, with the rest looked up from reference TRBV28 and TRBJ1-1, is DVKVTQSSRYLVKRTGEKVFLECVQDMDHENMFWYRQDPGLGLRLIYFSYDVKMKEKGDIPEGYSVSREKKERFSLILESASTNQTSMYLCASSLTGGGTEAFFGQGTRLTVV.

The rearrangement uses TRBV13 and TRBJ2-1; 10 bases fit TRBD2. The CDR3 sequence is 16 residues long. V lost 0 bases to trimming and J lost 3 bases; unmatched junction nucleotides: 2. Germline assignment: CDR1 PRHDT and CDR2 FYEKMQ (reference sequence). The CDR3 coding sequence is TGTGCCAGCAGCTTAGGGACTAGCGGGCTCTACAATGAGCAGTTCTTC. Translation: CASSLGTSGLYNEQFF. The entire variable domain, with the rest obtained from reference TRBV13 and TRBJ2-1, is as follows: AAGVIQSPRHLIKEKRETATLKCYPIPRHDTVYWYQQGPGQDPQFLISFYEKMQSDKGSIPDRFSAQQFSDYHSELNMSSLELGDSALYFCASSLGTSGLYNEQFFGPGTRLTVL.

Comments on this clone: Other DNA sequences in this sample translate to the same CDR3. The chain joins TRBV6-6 to TRBJ2-1; 7 bases align to TRBD1. V lost 6 bases, J lost 6 bases, and 2 bases stayed unmatched. Germline V CDR1 and CDR2: MNHNY, SVGAGI (reference sequence). The CDR3 totals 12 residues. The CDR3 coding sequence is TGTGCCAGCAGCCCAGGGGGCAATGAGCAGTTCTTC. Its protein is CASSPGGNEQFF.

The chain joins TRBV5-1 to TRBJ2-7; TRBD1 agrees at 9 bases. V trimming: 0 bases; J trimming: 5 bases; junction bases outside the gene matches: 3. This CDR3 contains 14 residues. In germline, CDR1 is SGHRS, CDR2 YFSETQ. The CDR3 region has the DNA TGCGCCAGCAGCTTGGCGGGACAGGGCGACGAGCAGTACTTC. It translates to CASSLAGQGDEQYF.

The chain uses TRBV10-3 and TRBJ1-5; 7 nucleotides align to TRBD1. Trimming cost V 3 bases and J 1 base; bases outside gene matches: 0. The CDR3 totals 14 residues. Germline values: CDR1 ENHRY, CDR2 SYGVKD. As DNA, the CDR3 is TGTGCCATCAGTGACAGGGGGAGCAATCAGCCCCAGCATTTT. This sequence encodes CAISDRGSNQPQHF.

CDR3 sequence: CASSLDLAGFYNEQFF. The CDR3, as DNA: TGTGCCAGCAGCTTAGATCTGGCGGGTTTCTACAATGAGCAGTTCTTC. V is TRBV11-2 and J is TRBJ2-1; D perhaps matches TRBD2 (5 bases). Germline-derived CDR1 and CDR2 are SGHAT and FQNNGV. V dropped 0 bases and J dropped 3 bases, with 12 bases sitting between them. The CDR3 consists of 16 residues. The full variable domain, rest sourced from reference TRBV11-2 and TRBJ2-1, is EAGVAQSPRYKIIEKRQSVAFWCNPISGHATLYWYQQILGQGPKLLIQFQNNGVVDDSQLPKDRFSAERLKGVDSTLKIQPAKLEDSAVYLCASSLDLAGFYNEQFFGPGTRLTVL.

V usage is TRBV5-1 and J usage is TRBJ1-1, with D unresolved. V lost 7 bases, J lost 1 base, and 11 bases lay in between. The CDR3 consists of 13 residues. Germline CDR1 is SGHRS and CDR2 is YFSETQ. CDR3 region: CASRAQENTEAFF. DNA of the CDR3: TGCGCCAGCCGCGCGCAAGAGAACACTGAAGCTTTCTTT.

The V call is TRBV15, the J call TRBJ2-7, with TRBD1 matching over 11 bases. Germline values: CDR1 LNHNV, CDR2 YYDKDF (reference sequence). The junction had 4 bases not matched to a gene; V was cut back by 3 bases and J by 3 bases. There are 15 residues in the CDR3. Here the CDR3 reads CATSRGTGGLYEQYF. The DNA of the CDR3 is TGTGCCACCAGCAGGGGGACAGGGGGTCTCTACGAGCAGTACTTC.

The chain carries TRBV13 and TRBJ2-2, with D perhaps TRBD1 (6 bases). This CDR3 contains 13 residues. CDR1 and CDR2 (germline): PRHDT, FYEKMQ (reference sequence). Trimming cost V 4 bases and J 7 bases, with 10 bases left between them. The CDR3 DNA reads TGTGCCAGCAGCTCCAGGGGTCGCGGGGAGCTGTTTTTT. Its translation is CASSSRGRGELFF.

The chain couples TRBV18 to TRBJ1-1, with a weak D call TRBD1 (5 bases). Germline CDR1 KGHSH, CDR2 LQKENI. Trimming pared 0 bases from V and 6 bases from J, leaving 14 bases between. The CDR3 sequence is 15 residues long. The CDR3 reads CASSPPEGIIPEAFF. CDR3 in DNA: TGTGCCAGCTCACCACCGGAGGGGATAATCCCTGAAGCTTTCTTT.

V is TRBV7-2 and J is TRBJ2-3; D not certain. The CDR3 has 11 amino acids. V lost 5 bases, J lost 6 bases, and 6 bases lay in between. Per germline, CDR1 SGHTA and CDR2 FQGNSA. CDR3 bases: TGTGCCAGCAGCGCCGAGGATACGCAGTATTTT. This codes for CASSAEDTQYF.

The chain joins TRBV7-2 to TRBJ2-5; D is ambiguous. The CDR3 runs 12 residues. Trimming left V 5 bases short and J 5 bases short, with 9 bases between. CDR1 SGHTA and CDR2 FQGNSA come from the germline V gene. CDR3 bases: TGTGCCAGCAGCCCAGATACGGAGACCCAGTACTTC. It translates to CASSPDTETQYF. The full variable domain, in which reference TRBV7-2 and TRBJ2-5 provide the parts outside the CDR3, is GAGVSQSPSNKVTEKGKDVELRCDPISGHTALYWYRQSLGQGLEFLIYFQGNSAPDKSGLPSDRFSAERTGGSVSTLTIQRTQQEDSAVYLCASSPDTETQYFGPGTRLLVL.

The gene calls are TRBV11-2 and TRBJ2-2; possible D gene TRBD1, 5 bases. The CDR3 is 16 residues long. Trimming pared 3 bases from V and 4 bases from J, leaving 15 bases between. Looked up from germline, CDR1 is SGHAT and CDR2 is FQNNGV. The CDR3 DNA sequence: TGTGCCAGCAGCTTTGGCGACAGACTGGTCACCGGGGAGCTGTTTTTT. It translates to CASSFGDRLVTGELFF.

The chain joins TRBV7-2 to TRBJ2-7; no clear D gene. V lost 0 bases, J lost 2 bases, and 8 bases lay in between. In germline, CDR1 is SGHTA, CDR2 FQGNSA. This CDR3 comprises 14 residues. The DNA for the CDR3 is TGTGCCAGCAGCTTAGCGTTCCAGGCCTACGAGCAGTACTTC. Protein product: CASSLAFQAYEQYF.

This chain connects TRBV28 to TRBJ2-5, with D unresolved. The J call may be faulty, since TRBJ2-7 better matches the DNA end. CDR3 length equals 13 residues. Germline lookup yields CDR1 MDHEN and CDR2 SYDVKM. As DNA, the CDR3 is TGTGCCAGCAGTGTTAGTCCGGACTACGAGCAGTACTTC. This sequence encodes CASSVSPDYEQYF.

The V and J genes are TRBV7-9 and TRBJ1-1, with D perhaps matching TRBD1 (5 bases). Germline assignment: CDR1 SEHNR and CDR2 FQNEAQ (reference sequence). Trimming pared 5 bases from V and 2 bases from J, leaving 15 bases between. The CDR3 totals 15 residues. The CDR3 sequence: CASSPLGRVNTEAFF. DNA of the CDR3: TGTGCCAGCAGCCCCTTGGGCAGGGTTAACACTGAAGCTTTCTTT.

The chain is built from TRBV2 and TRBJ1-1; no definite D call. Germline CDR1 and CDR2: SNHLY and FYNNEI. The germline V and J ends were trimmed by 6 bases and 5 bases, with 13 bases remaining between them. The CDR3 is made up of 13 amino acids. In DNA, the CDR3 is TGTGCCAGCAGCGGAATTTCGGGGACTGAAGCTTTCTTT. Translating gives CASSGISGTEAFF.

About this clone itself: Other DNA variants within this sample encode the same CDR3. The gene calls are TRBV19 and TRBJ1-3; 11 bases map to TRBD1. The CDR3 has 17 amino acids. Germline values: CDR1 LNHDA, CDR2 SQIVND (reference sequence). The trim removed 5 bases at V and 0 bases at J, leaving 6 bases unmatched. The CDR3 DNA sequence: TGTGCCAGTAGTGCCCGGACAGGGGGCGGCTCTGGAAACACCATATATTTT. Its protein product is CASSARTGGGSGNTIYF.

The V call is TRBV6-6, the J call TRBJ1-3, with 8 bases matching TRBD1. CDR1 is MNHNY and CDR2 is SVGAGI in the germline V gene (reference sequence). This CDR3 spans 15 amino acids. After removal of 5 bases from V and 0 bases from J, the junction contained 3 bases not matched to a gene. The CDR3: CASSRQGISGNTIYF. The CDR3 coding sequence is TGTGCCAGCAGTCGACAGGGGATCTCTGGAAACACCATATATTTT.

V gene TRBV5-6 combines with J gene TRBJ1-1; TRBD1 might be the D (5 bases). V lost 4 bases, J lost 5 bases, and 12 bases lay in between. The V gene's germline CDR1 is SGHDT and CDR2 YYEEEE. The CDR3 sequence is 13 residues long. The chain's CDR3 is CASSPPGGTEAFF. The CDR3 DNA sequence: TGTGCCAGCAGCCCTCCGGGGGGGACTGAAGCTTTCTTT.

This clone was seen a few times. The chain combines TRBV5-6 with TRBJ1-3; D is ambiguous. The CDR3 runs to 16 residues. The germline CDR1 and CDR2 sequences are SGHDT and YYEEEE. V shed 2 bases and J shed 0 bases, with 12 bases lying between them. The chain's CDR3 is CASSLRDPVSGNTIYF. For the CDR3, the DNA is TGTGCCAGCAGCTTACGGGATCCGGTCTCTGGAAACACCATATATTTT.

V is TRBV19 and J is TRBJ2-7; 7 bases agree with TRBD2. Germline CDR1 and CDR2: LNHDA and SQIVND (reference sequence). There are 15 residues in the CDR3. Losses at the gene ends were 1 base for V and 4 bases for J; bases not matched to a gene: 7. The DNA for the CDR3 is TGTGCCAGTAGTATAGGGGCCAGCGGGAAGTACGAGCAGTACTTC. It translates to CASSIGASGKYEQYF.

CDR3 protein: CASSFLGAGQPQHF. DNA for the CDR3: TGTGCCAGCAGTTTTCTGGGGGCCGGTCAGCCCCAGCATTTT. V usage is TRBV27 and J usage is TRBJ1-5; D is perhaps TRBD1 (6 bases). CDR1 is MNHEY, CDR2 SMNVEV, per germline (reference sequence). Trimming pared 3 bases from V and 6 bases from J, leaving 12 bases between. This CDR3 region has 14 residues.

This chain joins TRBV4-3 and TRBJ1-1; maybe TRBD1 (5 bases). CDR3 length: 15 residues. Germline-derived CDR1 and CDR2 are LGHNA and YSLEER. V was clipped by 0 bases and J by 4 bases, with 12 bases between them. This CDR3 is CASSQDTQGGTEAFF. In nucleotides, the CDR3 is TGCGCCAGCAGCCAAGATACGCAGGGAGGCACTGAAGCTTTCTTT.